The T cell receptor (beta chain) described here comes from a study of blood T cell repertoires in COVID-19. Profiling relied on immunoSEQ multiplex PCR, and the TCRdb table lists in-frame clones only, not all of them. The sample holds just over 350,000 clones, over 75% seen once. Participant ages covered about 18 to 95 years across 24 US areas. Participants' own reports of clinical history determined their cohort assignment. This sequence was found in a woman in her 30s who had recovered from COVID-19. Source material: PBMCs or T cells enriched from blood (not recorded which).

The CDR3 spells CASSFSGGYYNEQFF. CDR3 coding DNA: TGTGCCAGTAGTTTTAGCGGGGGATACTACAATGAGCAGTTCTTC. The chain combines TRBV19 with TRBJ2-1; 9 nucleotides agree with TRBD2. Germline CDR1 reads LNHDA; CDR2 reads SQIVND (reference sequence). V dropped 5 bases and J dropped 3; count of bases not matched to a gene: 5. The CDR3 loop spans 15 amino acids.